One and the same sample provided the 20 T cell receptor beta chains below, sequenced in a study of blood T cell repertoires in COVID-19. Using immunoSEQ multiplex PCR, the repertoire was profiled, and TCRdb retains in-frame clones only, with some absent. The sample carries about 240,000 clones, approximately 87% recorded once. Sequencing input: peripheral blood. The receptor set was obtained from a man between 60 and 70 years old with acute or convalescent COVID-19.

The chain recombines TRBV6-1 with TRBJ1-5; the D gene is possibly TRBD1 (6 bases). The V gene lost 2 bases and the J gene lost 3 bases, with 14 bases spanning the gap. This CDR3 is built from 16 residues. From germline, CDR1 is MNHNS and CDR2 SASEGT. The CDR3 here is CASSERKTGPNQPQHF. Written as DNA, the CDR3 is TGTGCCAGCAGTGAAAGGAAGACAGGCCCCAATCAGCCCCAGCATTTT.

The J gene is TRBJ1-5, the V gene TRBV5-5; 7 bases fit TRBD1. Germline V gene data show CDR1 as SGHKS and CDR2 as YYEKEE (reference sequence). With V trimmed by 0 bases and J by 1 base, 4 bases remained unmatched. The CDR3 extends over 16 amino acids. The CDR3 DNA sequence: TGTGCCAGCAGCTTGGAGGGGGCATGGAGCAATCAGCCCCAGCATTTT. Translation gives CASSLEGAWSNQPQHF.

The chain carries TRBV7-2 and TRBJ2-3; 10 positions match TRBD1. Per the germline V gene, CDR1 is SGHTA and CDR2 is FQGNSA. There are 16 residues in the CDR3. Trimming cost V 0 bases and J 3 bases; bases outside gene matches: 3. CDR3 sequence reads: CASSLASGQGTDTQYF. In DNA, the CDR3 is TGTGCCAGCAGCTTAGCGTCGGGACAGGGGACAGATACGCAGTATTTT.

This chain joins TRBV4-3 and TRBJ2-1, with 13 bases identical to TRBD2. This CDR3 is 17 amino acids long. V lost 0 bases, J lost 8 bases, and 7 bases stayed unmatched. CDR1 LGHNA and CDR2 YSLEER come from the germline V gene. This chain's CDR3 is CASSQDRTSGSLYEQFF. DNA of the CDR3: TGCGCCAGCAGCCAAGATCGGACTAGCGGGAGCTTGTATGAGCAGTTCTTC.

The J gene is TRBJ1-5, the V gene TRBV6-1, with 9 bases matching TRBD1. Trimming took 4 bases from V and 7 from J; bases not matched to a gene: 8. Per the germline V gene, CDR1 is MNHNS and CDR2 is SASEGT. This CDR3 comprises 15 residues. CDR3 DNA sequence: TGTGCCAGCAGTGGAAACAGGGGGCAGGGACAGCCCCAGCATTTT. This encodes CASSGNRGQGQPQHF.

This clone was picked up one time. The chain recombines TRBV7-9 with TRBJ2-2; TRBD1 matches at 8 bases. Unmatched junction bases numbered 9, after V lost 9 bases and J lost 0 bases. The CDR3 loop spans 16 amino acids. CDR1 SEHNR and CDR2 FQNEAQ come from the germline V gene (reference sequence). CDR3 nucleotide sequence: TGTGCCAGAGACAGGGGCGGAGGATCGAACACCGGGGAGCTGTTTTTT. This sequence encodes CARDRGGGSNTGELFF.

V usage is TRBV30 and J usage is TRBJ2-7; 11 nucleotides match TRBD1. CDR1 and CDR2 (germline): GTSNPN, SVGIG (reference sequence). This CDR3 spans 14 amino acids. V shed 6 bases and J 1 base; nucleotides not matched to a gene: 5. The CDR3 DNA sequence: TGTGCCTGCTCTGGACAGGGGGCATCCTACGAGCAGTACTTC. Amino acid sequence: CACSGQGASYEQYF.

CDR3 nucleotides: TGTGCCAGCAGCCACCGTCTAGGCCGGAACACTGAAGCTTTCTTT. This encodes CASSHRLGRNTEAFF. The chain employs TRBV7-8 and TRBJ1-1; no clear D gene. V was cut by 5 bases and J by 1 base, with 14 bases left in between. The CDR3 contains 15 residues. In germline, CDR1 is SGHVS, CDR2 FQNEAQ.

This chain uses TRBV21-1 with TRBJ2-7; no DNA check was done on the table's D call, TRBD1. TRBV21-1 is termed a pseudogene. The CDR3 has 15 residues. The chain's CDR3 is CASSKGQGQGYEQYF. The CDR3 coding sequence is TGTGCCAGCAGCAAAGGGCAGGGACAGGGTTACGAGCAGTACTTC.

This chain joins TRBV2 and TRBJ2-2; 13 positions agree with TRBD2. Unmatched junction bases numbered 5, after V lost 6 bases and J lost 7 bases. Looked up from germline, CDR1 is SNHLY and CDR2 is FYNNEI. The CDR3 covers 15 residues. CDR3 residues: CASRGLAGAVGELFF. DNA of the CDR3: TGTGCCAGCAGAGGACTAGCGGGAGCGGTCGGGGAGCTGTTTTTT.

This chain uses TRBV6-2 or TRBV6-3 with TRBJ1-3; a weak D match, TRBD1 (6 bases). V gave up 4 bases and J gave up 0 bases, with 16 bases separating them. The CDR3 contains 17 residues. Germline V gene lookup returns CDR1 MNHEY and CDR2 SVGEGT. The chain's CDR3 is CASSSHRDAASGNTIYF. The CDR3 DNA reads as TGTGCCAGCAGTTCCCACAGGGACGCCGCCTCTGGAAACACCATATATTTT.

The chain uses TRBV14 and TRBJ2-1; 10 bases line up with TRBD2. From germline, CDR1 is SGHDN and CDR2 FVKESK. The CDR3 spans 16 residues. After removal of 2 bases from V and 3 bases from J, the junction contained 4 bases not matched to a gene. The CDR3 sequence: CASSQLRTSGYNEQFF. In DNA form, the CDR3 reads TGTGCCAGCAGCCAACTTCGGACTAGCGGCTACAATGAGCAGTTCTTC.

The genes are TRBV19 and TRBJ2-2; tentative D call: TRBD2 (5 bases). The V gene's germline CDR1 is LNHDA and CDR2 SQIVND (reference sequence). This CDR3 has 14 amino acids. V lost 2 bases to trimming and J lost 8 bases, with 12 bases between them. CDR3: CASSIQPRGGELFF. As DNA, the CDR3 is TGTGCCAGTAGTATACAGCCCCGGGGTGGGGAGCTGTTTTTT.

This clone occurred a few times. This chain links TRBV30 with TRBJ2-7, with D possibly matching TRBD2 (6 bases). This CDR3 comprises 14 residues. V shed 2 bases and J shed 5 bases, with 16 bases lying between them. Germline loops: CDR1 GTSNPN, CDR2 SVGIG (reference sequence). This CDR3 is CAWSPYLGGNEQYF. Here the CDR3 DNA reads TGTGCCTGGAGTCCTTATTTGGGGGGTAACGAGCAGTACTTC.

The chain has TRBV29-1 and TRBJ2-4; D ambiguous. This CDR3 has 11 residues. The germline gives CDR1 SQVTM, CDR2 ANQGSEA. Between the trimmed V and J ends, which lost 7 bases and 8 bases, there was a span of 12 bases. The CDR3 region has the DNA TGCAGCGCCCTTGACAACGACATTCAGTACTTC. Translating it yields CSALDNDIQYF.

This chain links TRBV7-3 with TRBJ2-1, with 7 bases identical to TRBD2. Trimming removed 2 bases from V and 7 bases from J; junction bases left unmatched: 8. Germline V CDR1 and CDR2: SGHTA, FQGTGA. The CDR3 loop spans 15 amino acids. The CDR3 DNA follows: TGTGCCAGCAGCTTATGGGCGGGAGCAAGAAATGAGCAGTTCTTC. The encoded protein is CASSLWAGARNEQFF.

This clone was detected only once. The chain has TRBV5-4 and TRBJ1-6; D gene unclear. CDR1 is SGHNT, CDR2 YYREEE, per germline (reference sequence). V shed 0 bases and J shed 8 bases, with 9 bases lying between them. The CDR3 length is 14 residues. The CDR3 spells CASSLDPADSPLHF. CDR3 coding DNA: TGTGCCAGCAGCTTGGACCCGGCGGATTCACCCCTCCACTTT. The variable domain in full, completed from reference TRBV5-4 and TRBJ1-6, reads ETGVTQSPTHLIKTRGQQVTLRCSSQSGHNTVSWYQQALGQGPQFIFQYYREEENGRGNFPPRFSGLQFPNYSSELNVNALELDDSALYLCASSLDPADSPLHFGNGTRLTVT.

The chain joins TRBV7-2 to TRBJ2-4; perhaps TRBD1 as D (8 bases). Germline V CDR1 and CDR2: SGHTA, FQGNSA. The CDR3 has 18 amino acids. V lost 0 bases and J lost 8, with 23 bases in between. CDR3 in amino acids: CASSLAGQVLSGRDIQYF. The CDR3, as DNA: TGTGCCAGCAGCTTAGCGGGACAGGTCCTTTCGGGGAGGGACATTCAGTACTTC.

The rearrangement links TRBV7-9 to TRBJ1-5, with TRBD1 matching over 7 bases. Germline V gives CDR1 SEHNR, CDR2 FQNEAQ (reference sequence). The CDR3 has 16 residues. With V trimmed by 5 bases and J by 1 base, 8 bases remained unmatched. In DNA, the CDR3 is TGTGCCAGCAGCACAGGAGCAGGGGGAAGCAATCAGCCCCAGCATTTT. Its protein product is CASSTGAGGSNQPQHF. The full variable domain, with the rest looked up from reference TRBV7-9 and TRBJ1-5, is DTGVSQNPRHKITKRGQNVTFRCDPISEHNRLYWYRQTLGQGPEFLTYFQNEAQLEKSRLLSDRFSAERPKGSFSTLEIQRTEQGDSAMYLCASSTGAGGSNQPQHFGDGTRLSIL.

The J gene is TRBJ2-7, the V gene TRBV19, with a weak D call TRBD2 (5 bases). Trimming removed 3 bases at V and 3 bases at J, with 9 bases between. The CDR3 is 13 residues long. The germline gives CDR1 LNHDA, CDR2 SQIVND (reference sequence). The CDR3 DNA sequence: TGTGCCAGTAGTATGAGGGCCTACTACGAGCAGTACTTC. It yields the protein CASSMRAYYEQYF.